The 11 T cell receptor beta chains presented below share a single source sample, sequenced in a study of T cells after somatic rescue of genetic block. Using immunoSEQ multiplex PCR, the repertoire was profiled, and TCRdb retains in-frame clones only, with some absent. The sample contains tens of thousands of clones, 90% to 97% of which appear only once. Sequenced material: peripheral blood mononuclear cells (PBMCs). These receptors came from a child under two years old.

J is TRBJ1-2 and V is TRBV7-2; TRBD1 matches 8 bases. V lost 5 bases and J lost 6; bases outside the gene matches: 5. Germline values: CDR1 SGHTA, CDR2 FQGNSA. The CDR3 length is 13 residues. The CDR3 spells CASSPQGAHGYTF. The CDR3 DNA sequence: TGTGCCAGCAGCCCCCAGGGGGCGCATGGCTACACCTTC. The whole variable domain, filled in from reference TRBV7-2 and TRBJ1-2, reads GAGVSQSPSNKVTEKGKDVELRCDPISGHTALYWYRQSLGQGLEFLIYFQGNSAPDKSGLPSDRFSAERTGGSVSTLTIQRTQQEDSAVYLCASSPQGAHGYTFGSGTRLTVV.

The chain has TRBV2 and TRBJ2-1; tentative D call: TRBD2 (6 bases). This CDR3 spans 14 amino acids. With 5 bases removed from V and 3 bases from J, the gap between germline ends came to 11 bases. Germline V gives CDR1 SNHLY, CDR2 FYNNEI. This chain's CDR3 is CASSMGLNYNEQFF. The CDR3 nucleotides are TGTGCCAGCAGTATGGGACTTAACTACAATGAGCAGTTCTTC. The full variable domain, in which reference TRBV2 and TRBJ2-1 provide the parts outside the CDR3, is EPEVTQTPSHQVTQMGQEVILRCVPISNHLYFYWYRQILGQKVEFLVSFYNNEISEKSEIFDDQFSVERPDGSNFTLKIRSTKLEDSAMYFCASSMGLNYNEQFFGPGTRLTVL.

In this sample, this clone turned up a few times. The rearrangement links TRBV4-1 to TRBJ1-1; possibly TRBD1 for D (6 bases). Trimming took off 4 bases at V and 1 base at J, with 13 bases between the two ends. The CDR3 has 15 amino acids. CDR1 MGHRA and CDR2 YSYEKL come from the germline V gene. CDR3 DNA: TGCGCCAGCAGCCTAGCCGGACAGCCGAACACTGAAGCTTTCTTT. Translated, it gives CASSLAGQPNTEAFF.

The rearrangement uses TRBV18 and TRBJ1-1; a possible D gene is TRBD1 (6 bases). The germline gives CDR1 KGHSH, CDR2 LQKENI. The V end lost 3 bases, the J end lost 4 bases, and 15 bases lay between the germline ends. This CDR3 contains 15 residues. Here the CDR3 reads CASSPSGAGSTEAFF. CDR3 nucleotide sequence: TGTGCCAGCTCACCGTCAGGGGCAGGTAGCACTGAAGCTTTCTTT.

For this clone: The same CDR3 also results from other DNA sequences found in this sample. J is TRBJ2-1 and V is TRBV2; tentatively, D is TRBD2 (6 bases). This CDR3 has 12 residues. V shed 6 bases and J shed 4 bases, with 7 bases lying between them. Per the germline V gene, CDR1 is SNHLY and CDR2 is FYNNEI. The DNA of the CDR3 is TGTGCCAGCAGGGGGGGTTACAATGAGCAGTTCTTC. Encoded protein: CASRGGYNEQFF.

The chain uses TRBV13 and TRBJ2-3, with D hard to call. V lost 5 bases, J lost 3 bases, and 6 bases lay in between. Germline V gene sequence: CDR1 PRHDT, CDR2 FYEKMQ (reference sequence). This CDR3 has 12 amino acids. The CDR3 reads CASSRVTDTQYF. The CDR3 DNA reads TGTGCCAGCAGCCGGGTAACAGATACGCAGTATTTT.

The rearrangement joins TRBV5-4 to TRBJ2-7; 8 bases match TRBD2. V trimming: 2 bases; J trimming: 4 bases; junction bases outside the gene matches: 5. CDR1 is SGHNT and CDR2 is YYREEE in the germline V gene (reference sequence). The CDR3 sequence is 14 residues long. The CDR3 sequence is CASSLPGGQYEQYF. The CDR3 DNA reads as TGTGCCAGCAGCTTACCGGGAGGGCAGTACGAGCAGTACTTC.

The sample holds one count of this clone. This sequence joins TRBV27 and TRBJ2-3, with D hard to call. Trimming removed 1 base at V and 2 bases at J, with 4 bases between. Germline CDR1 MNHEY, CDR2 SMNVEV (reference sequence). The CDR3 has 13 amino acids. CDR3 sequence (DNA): TGTGCCAGCAGTTTATGGGACACAGATACGCAGTATTTT. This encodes CASSLWDTDTQYF.

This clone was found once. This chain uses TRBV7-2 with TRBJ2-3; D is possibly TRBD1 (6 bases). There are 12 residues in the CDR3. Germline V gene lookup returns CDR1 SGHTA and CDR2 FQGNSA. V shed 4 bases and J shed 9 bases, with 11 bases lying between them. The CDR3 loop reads CASSSNRDTQYF. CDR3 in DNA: TGTGCCAGCAGCTCAAACAGGGACACGCAGTATTTT.

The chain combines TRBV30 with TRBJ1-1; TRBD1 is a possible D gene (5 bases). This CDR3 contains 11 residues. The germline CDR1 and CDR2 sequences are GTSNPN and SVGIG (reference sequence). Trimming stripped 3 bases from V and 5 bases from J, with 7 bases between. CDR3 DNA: TGTGCCTGGAGGCGGGGGACTGAAGCTTTCTTT. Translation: CAWRRGTEAFF.

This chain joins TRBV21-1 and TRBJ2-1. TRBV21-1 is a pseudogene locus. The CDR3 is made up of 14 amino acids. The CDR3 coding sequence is TGTGCCAGCAGCAAAGGACGGTTATACAATGAGCAGTTCTTC. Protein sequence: CASSKGRLYNEQFF.